This T cell receptor beta chain appears in the sequencing data of a study of blood T cell repertoires in COVID-19. Study-wide context: Sites in the United States, Italy and Spain provided acute and convalescent COVID-19 samples.

CDR1 is SGHNT and CDR2 is YYREEE in the germline V gene (reference sequence). With V trimmed by 4 bases and J by 6 bases, 9 bases remained unmatched. The CDR3 consists of 15 residues. Only in-frame clones appear in the TCRdb table, and some are missing; sequencing was by immunoSEQ multiplex PCR. The sample lists about 200,000 clones; approximately 80% were seen once. Followed over time, Seattle patients had been enrolled while infection was active. This receptor was taken from a woman over 75 with COVID-19, enrolled during active disease. The chain joins TRBV5-4 to TRBJ1-5, with 8 bases that match TRBD1. The sequencing sample was made of peripheral blood. Here the CDR3 reads CASSKDREESQPQHF. DNA for the CDR3: TGTGCCAGCAGCAAGGACAGGGAGGAGAGTCAGCCCCAGCATTTT.